This T cell receptor beta chain was recorded in a study of blood T cell dynamics during melanoma immunotherapy. Each bulk PBMC sample had approximately 340 ng DNA loaded. Assay: immunoSEQ multiplex PCR; the TCRdb copy retains only in-frame clones and omits some. The top ten hold 11% to 15% of the sample, which has more than 4,000 clones, roughly 80% seen once. In germline, CDR1 is SGHAT, CDR2 FQNNGV. Trimming stripped 2 bases from V and 8 bases from J, with 10 bases between. The CDR3 consists of 13 residues. Documented time point: pre-treatment baseline. Disease control meant complete response, partial response or stable disease at 12 weeks.

The TCR was taken from a human donor with melanoma. The rearrangement links TRBV11-2 to TRBJ1-3; the D gene is possibly TRBD1 (5 bases). The sample in question was blood, obtained from a patient treated with checkpoint blockade. CDR3 protein: CASSLLRGDTIYF. The DNA of the CDR3 is TGTGCCAGCAGCTTACTCCGGGGCGACACCATATATTTT.